Included here is one T cell receptor beta chain sequence, with context. This sample was taken from a study of T cell changes during pregnancy in multiple sclerosis. Profiled with immunoSEQ multiplex PCR; TCRdb holds only in-frame clones, not every one. The table shows some 50,000 clones, with around 93% occurring only once. CDR3 length: 15 residues. The germline CDR1 and CDR2 sequences are SGDLS and YYNGEE. Trimming took 0 bases from V and 3 from J, leaving 13 bases between them. The chain uses TRBV9 and TRBJ2-7; D unclear. Sequenced here: CD8+ T cells from peripheral blood mononuclear cells, sampled in the second trimester of pregnancy. The source is a female donor with multiple sclerosis, enrolled in a pregnancy study. CDR3 sequence (DNA): TGTGCCAGCAGCGTAGAACCTCTGGGCAGCTACGAGCAGTACTTC. It translates to CASSVEPLGSYEQYF.